Listed below are T cell receptor beta chains from one sample, sequenced in a study of STAT5B mutations in CD4+ large granular lymphocyte leukemia. The table came from immunoSEQ multiplex PCR; TCRdb's copy has only in-frame clones and leaves some out. The sample lists around 28,000 clones; about two thirds were seen once. Material for sequencing was CD4+ T cells from blood buffy coats. These TCRs come from a human donor in good health. The CDR3 runs from the conserved cysteine through the conserved F or W. A D gene is named only where the DNA matches it firmly. Clone sizes are given selectively: once, few, many, or a class where the clone is expanded.

cdr3_length j_call v_call d_call clone_size cdr3_aa cdr3_nt
11 TRBJ2-1 TRBV20-1 NA NA CSAIQSNEQFF TGCAGTGCTATACAATCGAATGAGCAGTTCTTC
15 TRBJ1-1 TRBV2 NA NA CASIPLRGAGTEAFF TGTGCCAGCATCCCCCTGAGGGGGGCCGGGACTGAAGCTTTCTTT
13 TRBJ1-2 TRBV6-1 NA NA CASSAGSGYGYTF TGTGCCAGCAGTGCTGGCAGCGGCTATGGCTACACCTTC
14 TRBJ1-2 TRBV19 TRBD1 NA CASSIVSGQNYYTF TGTGCCAGTAGTATAGTATCGGGACAGAACTACTACACCTTC
16 TRBJ2-2 TRBV10-3 NA NA CAISALGGINTGELFF TGTGCCATCAGTGCCTTAGGGGGAATTAACACCGGGGAGCTGTTTTTT
15 TRBJ1-6 TRBV4-3 NA NA CASSRVVGSDSPLHF TGCGCCAGCAGCAGGGTTGTGGGGTCGGATTCACCCCTCCACTTT
14 TRBJ1-5 TRBV30 TRBD1 NA CAWSVSRGEQPQHF TGTGCCTGGAGTGTAAGCAGGGGGGAACAGCCCCAGCATTTT
14 TRBJ2-7 TRBV15 NA NA CATSSAGAYYEQYF TGTGCCACCAGCAGTGCGGGGGCCTACTACGAGCAGTACTTC
16 TRBJ2-5 TRBV5-6 TRBD2 NA CASSRRLAGRQETQYF TGTGCCAGCAGCCGAAGACTAGCGGGAAGGCAAGAGACCCAGTACTTC
16 TRBJ2-5 TRBV5-1 NA few CASSLGSTGAGETQYF TGCGCCAGCAGCTTGGGGTCTACGGGGGCGGGAGAGACCCAGTACTTC
14 TRBJ1-1 TRBV29-1 NA once CSVEEVKRGTEAFF TGCAGCGTTGAAGAGGTGAAAAGGGGGACTGAAGCTTTCTTT
14 TRBJ1-1 TRBV19 NA few CASSIRGGDTEAFF TGTGCCAGTAGTATTCGGGGAGGGGACACTGAAGCTTTCTTT
12 TRBJ1-6 TRBV6-1 NA NA CASSEFVSPLHF TGTGCCAGCAGTGAATTTGTTTCACCCCTCCACTTT
13 TRBJ1-2 TRBV7-2 NA NA CASSLREAGSYTF TGTGCCAGCAGCTTAAGGGAGGCTGGAAGCTACACCTTC
16 TRBJ1-2 TRBV5-1 NA NA CASSLVPTTATEGYTF TGCGCCAGCAGCTTGGTCCCGACGACGGCTACGGAGGGCTACACCTTC
18 TRBJ2-3 TRBV4-3 TRBD2 NA CASSQVFSREGRVDTQYF TGCGCCAGCAGCCAAGTCTTTTCGAGGGAGGGCCGGGTAGATACGCAGTATTTT
16 TRBJ1-1 TRBV18 NA once CASSPSSTGVNTEAFF TGTGCCAGCTCACCATCCTCTACAGGAGTGAACACTGAAGCTTTCTTT
14 TRBJ2-3 TRBV10-3 NA NA CATRTVTSVDTQYF TGTGCCACCCGCACGGTCACTAGTGTAGATACGCAGTATTTT
16 TRBJ2-7 TRBV7-2 TRBD2 NA CASSPGLAGGSNEQYF TGTGCCAGCAGCCCGGGACTAGCGGGAGGGTCCAACGAGCAGTACTTC
14 TRBJ1-1 TRBV6-5 NA NA CASSSRGLNTEAFF TGTGCCAGCAGTTCCAGGGGCCTGAACACTGAAGCTTTCTTT
18 TRBJ2-3 TRBV11-3 TRBD2 NA CASSLVLGTSGRSDTQYF TGTGCCAGCAGCTTAGTCCTAGGCACTAGCGGGAGATCAGATACGCAGTATTTT
18 TRBJ1-1 TRBV21-1 NA NA CASSKSRWEGGWRTEAFF TGTGCCAGCAGCAAAAGTCGGTGGGAGGGGGGATGGAGGACTGAAGCTTTCTTT
14 TRBJ2-1 TRBV29-1 TRBD1 NA CSVAPGQGRNEQFF TGCAGCGTTGCCCCAGGACAGGGGAGAAATGAGCAGTTCTTC
14 TRBJ2-3 TRBV10-2 NA NA CASRTLYGRDTQYF TGCGCCAGCAGGACCCTTTATGGGAGGGATACGCAGTATTTT
12 TRBJ1-1 TRBV7-9 NA NA CASSLEVGEGSF NA
15 TRBJ2-4 TRBV10-2 NA few CASSDGGLAKNIQYF TGCGCCAGCAGTGATGGGGGACTAGCCAAAAACATTCAGTACTTC
8 TRBJ1-2 TRBV20-1 NA once CSSQGGAF TGCAGTTCTCAGGGAGGTGCCTTC
16 TRBJ1-1 TRBV2 TRBD1 NA CASRGSGGRLNTEAFF TGTGCCAGCAGAGGGTCAGGGGGCAGGTTGAACACTGAAGCTTTCTTT
16 TRBJ1-2 TRBV5-6 NA NA CASSLGGLRLDYGYTF TGTGCCAGCAGCTTGGGCGGACTCCGGCTAGACTATGGCTACACCTTC
16 TRBJ2-3 TRBV5-1 NA NA CASSLGRVWATDTQYF TGCGCCAGCAGCTTGGGGCGTGTTTGGGCCACAGATACGCAGTATTTT
14 TRBJ1-4 TRBV12-5 NA few CASALGGSNEKLFF TGTGCTAGTGCTTTGGGGGGGAGTAATGAAAAACTGTTTTTT
17 TRBJ2-3 TRBV13 TRBD2 NA CASSSRTSGGAVDTQYF TGTGCCAGCAGCTCCCGGACTAGCGGGGGGGCCGTAGATACGCAGTATTTT
13 TRBJ1-2 TRBV29-1 NA NA CSVPLDPSGGYTF TGCAGCGTTCCCCTGGACCCGTCGGGAGGCTACACCTTC
14 TRBJ1-5 TRBV2 NA NA CASSDNGGNQPQHF TGTGCCAGCAGTGATAACGGGGGCAATCAGCCCCAGCATTTT
15 TRBJ2-7 TRBV6-5 TRBD2 NA CASSRRTSGSNEQYF TGTGCCAGCAGCCGAAGGACTAGCGGGAGCAACGAGCAGTACTTC
13 TRBJ2-4 TRBV19 TRBD2 NA CASSYREENIQYF TGTGCCAGTAGTTACCGGGAGGAAAACATTCAGTACTTC
14 TRBJ1-2 TRBV28 NA NA CASSLPRGRNGYTF TGTGCCAGCAGTTTACCCAGGGGTAGGAATGGCTACACCTTC
14 TRBJ2-3 TRBV2 NA once CASSGPASTDTQYF TGTGCCAGCAGTGGCCCGGCTAGCACAGATACGCAGTATTTT
16 TRBJ1-2 TRBV28 NA once CGCLAPHRGGIYGYTF TGTGGATGCCTTGCCCCACATCGGGGAGGAATCTATGGCTACACCTTC
15 TRBJ1-5 TRBV18 NA NA CASSETGYSNQPQHF TGTGCCAGCTCAGAGACAGGCTATAGCAATCAGCCCCAGCATTTT
13 TRBJ2-5 TRBV6-4 NA NA CASSDTGKNTQYF TGTGCCAGCAGTGATACAGGCAAGAATACCCAGTACTTC
14 TRBJ2-3 TRBV6-1 TRBD2 NA CATGLAETTDTQYF TGTGCCACTGGACTAGCGGAGACCACAGATACGCAGTATTTT
12 TRBJ2-5 TRBV19 NA NA CASGRHQETQYF TGTGCCAGTGGCAGACACCAAGAGACCCAGTACTTC
14 TRBJ1-2 TRBV19 NA few CASSINTGSDGYTF TGTGCCAGTAGTATCAATACGGGGTCTGATGGCTACACCTTC
12 TRBJ2-2 TRBV11-2 NA NA CASTVDTGELFF TGTGCCAGCACCGTGGACACCGGGGAGCTGTTTTTT
18 TRBJ2-5 TRBV7-9 NA NA CASSLDLWGELNEETQYF TGTGCCAGCAGCTTAGATCTGTGGGGGGAACTAAATGAGGAGACCCAGTACTTC
12 TRBJ1-1 TRBV2 NA NA CASSEQHREAFF TGTGCCAGCAGTGAACAGCACCGAGAAGCTTTCTTT
15 TRBJ1-6 TRBV27 NA once CASSYTATYNSPLHF TGTGCCAGCAGTTACACAGCGACATATAATTCACCCCTCCACTTT
14 TRBJ1-5 TRBV6-1 NA NA CASSEGYENQPQHF TGTGCCAGCAGTGAAGGTTACGAGAATCAGCCCCAGCATTTT
13 TRBJ2-3 TRBV5-6 TRBD1 NA CASSPDRADTQYF TGTGCCAGCAGCCCCGACAGGGCAGATACGCAGTATTTT
15 TRBJ2-5 TRBV29-1 TRBD1 NA CSVVETGLPQETQYF TGCAGCGTCGTCGAGACAGGGCTCCCCCAAGAGACCCAGTACTTC
17 TRBJ2-7 TRBV27 TRBD1 few CASSFEPPGTGSYEQYF TGTGCCAGCAGTTTCGAGCCGCCCGGGACAGGGTCCTACGAGCAGTACTTC
14 TRBJ2-3 TRBV5-1 TRBD1 NA CASSFSGGDDTQYF TGCGCCAGCAGCTTTTCAGGGGGCGACGATACGCAGTATTTT
15 TRBJ1-3 TRBV7-2 NA NA CASSPDTLEGNTIYF TGTGCCAGCAGCCCGGACACCTTGGAGGGAAACACCATATATTTT
16 TRBJ1-2 TRBV4-1 TRBD1 NA CASSQDPAQGNYGYTF TGCGCCAGCAGCCAAGATCCCGCACAGGGGAACTATGGCTACACCTTC